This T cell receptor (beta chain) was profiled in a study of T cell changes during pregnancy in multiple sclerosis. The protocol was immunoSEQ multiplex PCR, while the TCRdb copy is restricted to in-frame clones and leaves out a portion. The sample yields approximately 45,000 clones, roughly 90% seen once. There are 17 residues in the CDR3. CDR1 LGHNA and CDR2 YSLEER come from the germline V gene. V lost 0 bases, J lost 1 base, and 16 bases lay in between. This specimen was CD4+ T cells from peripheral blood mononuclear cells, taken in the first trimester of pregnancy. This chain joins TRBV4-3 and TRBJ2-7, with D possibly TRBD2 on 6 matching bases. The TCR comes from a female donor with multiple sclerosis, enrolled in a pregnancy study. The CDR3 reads CASSQDFYKGGSYEQYF. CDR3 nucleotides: TGCGCCAGCAGCCAAGATTTTTATAAGGGAGGTTCCTACGAGCAGTACTTC.